The text below deals with one TCR beta chain. Sequenced by immunoSEQ multiplex PCR; TCRdb stores in-frame clones only, minus some. The table shows roughly 550,000 clones, with roughly 74% occurring only once. The CDR3 covers 13 residues. From germline, CDR1 is LNHDA and CDR2 SQIVND (reference sequence). Deletions cut 5 bases from V and 3 bases from J, with 10 bases between. The sample originates from a study of shared T cell receptors in the human thymus. The same data also went into a second study, on human thymus T cells. According to that study: Donation came from healthy Finnish infants having corrective surgery for congenital heart defects.

The chain couples TRBV19 to TRBJ1-2, with TRBD1 as a possible D gene (6 bases). This sequence was found in a boy under three years old with a congenital heart defect. Sequencing was performed on thymocytes. CDR3 amino acids: CASSQRQDYGYTF. In nucleotides, the CDR3 is TGTGCCAGTAGTCAGCGACAGGACTATGGCTACACCTTC.